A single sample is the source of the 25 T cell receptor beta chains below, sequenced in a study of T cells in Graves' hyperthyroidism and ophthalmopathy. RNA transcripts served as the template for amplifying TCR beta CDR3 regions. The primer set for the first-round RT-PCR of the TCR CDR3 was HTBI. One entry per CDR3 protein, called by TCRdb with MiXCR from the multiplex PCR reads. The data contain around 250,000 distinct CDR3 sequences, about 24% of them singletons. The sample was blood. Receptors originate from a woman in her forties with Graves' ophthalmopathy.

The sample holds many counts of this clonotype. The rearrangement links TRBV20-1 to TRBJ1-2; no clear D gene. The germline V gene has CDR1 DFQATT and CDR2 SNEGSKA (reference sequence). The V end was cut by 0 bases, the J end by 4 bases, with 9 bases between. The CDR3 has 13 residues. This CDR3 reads CSARDWRVYGYTF. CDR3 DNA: TGCAGTGCTAGAGATTGGAGGGTCTATGGCTACACCTTC.

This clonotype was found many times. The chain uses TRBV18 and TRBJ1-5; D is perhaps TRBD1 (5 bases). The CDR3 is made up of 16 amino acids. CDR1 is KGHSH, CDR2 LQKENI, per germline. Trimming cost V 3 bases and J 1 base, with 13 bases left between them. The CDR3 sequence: CASSPGFRGSNQPQHF. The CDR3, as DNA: TGTGCCAGCTCACCGGGATTCCGGGGCAGCAATCAGCCCCAGCATTTT.

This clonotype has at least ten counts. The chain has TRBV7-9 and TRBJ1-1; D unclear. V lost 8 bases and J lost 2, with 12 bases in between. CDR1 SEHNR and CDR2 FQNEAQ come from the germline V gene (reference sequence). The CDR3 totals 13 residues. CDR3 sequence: CASALNRNTEAFF. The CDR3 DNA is TGTGCCAGCGCCCTAAACAGAAACACTGAAGCTTTCTTT.

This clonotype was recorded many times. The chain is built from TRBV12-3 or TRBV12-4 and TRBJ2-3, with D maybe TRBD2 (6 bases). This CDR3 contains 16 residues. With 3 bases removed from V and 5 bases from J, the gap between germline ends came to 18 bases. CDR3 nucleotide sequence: TGTGCCAGCAGTTTCTGGGTCGGGCGGGAAGGAGATACGCAGTATTTT. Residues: CASSFWVGREGDTQYF.

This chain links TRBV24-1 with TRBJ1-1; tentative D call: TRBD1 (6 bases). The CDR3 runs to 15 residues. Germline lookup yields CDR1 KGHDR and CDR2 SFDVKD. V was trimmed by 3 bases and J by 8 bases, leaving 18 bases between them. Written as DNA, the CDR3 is TGTGCCACCAGTGATACACGATCCACAGGGAGCGAAGCTTTCTTT. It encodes CATSDTRSTGSEAFF.

CDR3 bases: TGTGCCAGCAGTGGGGACGTTCTCCTTTACGAGCAGTACTTC. Its protein is CASSGDVLLYEQYF. The V and J genes are TRBV6-1 and TRBJ2-7, with D possibly called TRBD1 or TRBD2 (5 bases each). CDR1 MNHNS and CDR2 SASEGT come from the germline V gene. This CDR3 has 14 amino acids. Trimming left V 4 bases short and J 4 bases short, with 14 bases between.

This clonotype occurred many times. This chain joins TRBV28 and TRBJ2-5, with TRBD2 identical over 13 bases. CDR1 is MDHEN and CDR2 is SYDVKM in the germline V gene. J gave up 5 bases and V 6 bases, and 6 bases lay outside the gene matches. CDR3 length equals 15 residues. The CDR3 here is CASRPPLAGGETQYF. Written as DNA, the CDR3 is TGTGCCAGCAGGCCCCCACTAGCGGGAGGGGAGACCCAGTACTTC.

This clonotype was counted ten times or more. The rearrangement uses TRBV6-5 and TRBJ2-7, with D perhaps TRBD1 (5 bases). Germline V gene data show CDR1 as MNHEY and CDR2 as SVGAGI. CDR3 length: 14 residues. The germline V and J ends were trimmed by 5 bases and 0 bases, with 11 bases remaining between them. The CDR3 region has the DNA TGTGCCAGCAGTAGGGGATTGGCCTCCTACGAGCAGTACTTC. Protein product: CASSRGLASYEQYF.

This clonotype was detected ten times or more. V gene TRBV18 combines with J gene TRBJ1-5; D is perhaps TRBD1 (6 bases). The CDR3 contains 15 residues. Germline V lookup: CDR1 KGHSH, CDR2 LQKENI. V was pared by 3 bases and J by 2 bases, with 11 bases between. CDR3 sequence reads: CASSPGGAGNQPQHF. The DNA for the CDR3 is TGTGCCAGCTCACCCGGGGGGGCGGGCAATCAGCCCCAGCATTTT. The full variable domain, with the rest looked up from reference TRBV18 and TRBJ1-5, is NAGVMQNPRHLVRRRGQEARLRCSPMKGHSHVYWYRQLPEEGLKFMVYLQKENIIDESGMPKERFSAEFPKEGPSILRIQQVVRGDSAAYFCASSPGGAGNQPQHFGDGTRLSIL.

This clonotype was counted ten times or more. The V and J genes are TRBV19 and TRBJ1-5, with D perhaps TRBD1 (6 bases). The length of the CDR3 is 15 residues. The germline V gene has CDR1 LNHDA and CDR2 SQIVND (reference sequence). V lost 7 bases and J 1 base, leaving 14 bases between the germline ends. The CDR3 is CASTRDINSNQPQHF. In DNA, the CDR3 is TGTGCCAGTACCAGGGACATCAACAGCAATCAGCCCCAGCATTTT. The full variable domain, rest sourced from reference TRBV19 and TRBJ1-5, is DGGITQSPKYLFRKEGQNVTLSCEQNLNHDAMYWYRQDPGQGLRLIYYSQIVNDFQKGDIAEGYSVSREKKESFPLTVTSAQKNPTAFYLCASTRDINSNQPQHFGDGTRLSIL.

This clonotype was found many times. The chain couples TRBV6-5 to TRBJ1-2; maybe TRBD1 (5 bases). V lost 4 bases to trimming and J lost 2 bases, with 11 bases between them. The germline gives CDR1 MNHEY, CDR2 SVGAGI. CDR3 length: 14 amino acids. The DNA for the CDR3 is TGTGCCAGCAGTTCCACAGGATTCAACTATGGCTACACCTTC. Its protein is CASSSTGFNYGYTF.

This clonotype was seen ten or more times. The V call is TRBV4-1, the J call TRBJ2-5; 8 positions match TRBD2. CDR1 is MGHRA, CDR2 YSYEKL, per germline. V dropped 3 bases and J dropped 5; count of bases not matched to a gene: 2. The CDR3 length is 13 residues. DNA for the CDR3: TGCGCCAGCAGCCAGGGACTAGTCGAGACCCAGTACTTC. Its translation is CASSQGLVETQYF.

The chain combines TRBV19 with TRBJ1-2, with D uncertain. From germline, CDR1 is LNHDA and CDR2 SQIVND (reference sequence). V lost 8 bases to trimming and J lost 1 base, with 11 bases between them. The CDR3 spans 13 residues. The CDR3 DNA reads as TGTGCCAGTCAAGACCGACGTAACTATGGCTACACCTTC. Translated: CASQDRRNYGYTF.

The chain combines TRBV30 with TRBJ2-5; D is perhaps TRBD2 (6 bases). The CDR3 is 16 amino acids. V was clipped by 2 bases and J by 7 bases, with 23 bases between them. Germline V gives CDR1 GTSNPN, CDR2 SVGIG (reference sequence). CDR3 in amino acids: CAWSRARTSRGGTQYF. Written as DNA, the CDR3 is TGTGCCTGGAGTCGGGCCCGTACTAGCCGAGGCGGGACCCAGTACTTC.

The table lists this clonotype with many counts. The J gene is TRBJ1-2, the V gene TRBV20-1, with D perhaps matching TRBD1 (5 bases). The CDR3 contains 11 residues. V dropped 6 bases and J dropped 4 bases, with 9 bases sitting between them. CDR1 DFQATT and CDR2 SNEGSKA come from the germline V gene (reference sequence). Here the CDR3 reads CSATGGYGYTF. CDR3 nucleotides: TGCAGTGCCACGGGGGGCTATGGCTACACCTTC.

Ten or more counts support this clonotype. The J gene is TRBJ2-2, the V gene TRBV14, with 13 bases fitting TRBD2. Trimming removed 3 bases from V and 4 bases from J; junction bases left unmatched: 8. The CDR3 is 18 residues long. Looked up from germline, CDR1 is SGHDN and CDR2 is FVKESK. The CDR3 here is CASSQRTSGRIGTGELFF. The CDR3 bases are TGTGCCAGCAGCCAGAGGACTAGCGGGAGAATCGGCACCGGGGAGCTGTTTTTT.

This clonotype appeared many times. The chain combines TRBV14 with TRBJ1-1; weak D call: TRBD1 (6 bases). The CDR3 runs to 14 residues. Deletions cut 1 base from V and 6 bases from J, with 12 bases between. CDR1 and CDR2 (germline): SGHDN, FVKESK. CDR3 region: CASSQVVGAAEAFF. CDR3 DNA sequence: TGTGCCAGCAGCCAAGTCGTGGGGGCGGCTGAAGCTTTCTTT. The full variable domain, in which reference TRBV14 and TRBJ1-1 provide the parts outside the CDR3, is EAGVTQFPSHSVIEKGQTVTLRCDPISGHDNLYWYRRVMGKEIKFLLHFVKESKQDESGMPNNRFLAERTGGTYSTLKVQPAELEDSGVYFCASSQVVGAAEAFFGQGTRLTVV.

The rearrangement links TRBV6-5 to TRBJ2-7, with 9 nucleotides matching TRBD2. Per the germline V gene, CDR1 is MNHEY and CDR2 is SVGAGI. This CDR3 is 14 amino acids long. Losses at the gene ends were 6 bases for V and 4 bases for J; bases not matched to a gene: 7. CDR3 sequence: CASSLAGDIYEQYF. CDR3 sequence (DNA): TGTGCCAGCAGCTTAGCGGGAGATATTTACGAGCAGTACTTC.

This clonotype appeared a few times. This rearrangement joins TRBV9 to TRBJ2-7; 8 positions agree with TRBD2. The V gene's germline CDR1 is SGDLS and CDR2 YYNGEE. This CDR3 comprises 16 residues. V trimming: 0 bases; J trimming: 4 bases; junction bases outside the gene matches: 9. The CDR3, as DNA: TGTGCCAGCAGCGTAGAAGCGGGAGAATCCCCGTACGAGCAGTACTTC. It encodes CASSVEAGESPYEQYF.

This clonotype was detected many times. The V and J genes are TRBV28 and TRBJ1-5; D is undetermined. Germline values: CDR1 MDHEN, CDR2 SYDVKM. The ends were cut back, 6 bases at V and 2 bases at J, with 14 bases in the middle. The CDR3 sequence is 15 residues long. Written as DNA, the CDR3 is TGTGCCAGCAGAACAAGCTGGGCAGGCAATCAGCCCCAGCATTTT. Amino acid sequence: CASRTSWAGNQPQHF.

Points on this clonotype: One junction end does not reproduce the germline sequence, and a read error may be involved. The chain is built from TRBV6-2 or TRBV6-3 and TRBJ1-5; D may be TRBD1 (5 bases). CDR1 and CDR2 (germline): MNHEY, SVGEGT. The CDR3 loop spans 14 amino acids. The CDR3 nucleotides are TGTGCCAGCAGTTACGATGGGGCTTATAAGCCCCATCATTTT. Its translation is CASSYDGAYKPHHF.

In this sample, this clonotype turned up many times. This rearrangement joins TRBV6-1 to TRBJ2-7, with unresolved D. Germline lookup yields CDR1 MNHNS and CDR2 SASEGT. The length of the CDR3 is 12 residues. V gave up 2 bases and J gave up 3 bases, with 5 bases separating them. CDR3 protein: CASSELSYEQYF. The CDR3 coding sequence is TGTGCCAGCAGTGAACTCAGCTACGAGCAGTACTTC.

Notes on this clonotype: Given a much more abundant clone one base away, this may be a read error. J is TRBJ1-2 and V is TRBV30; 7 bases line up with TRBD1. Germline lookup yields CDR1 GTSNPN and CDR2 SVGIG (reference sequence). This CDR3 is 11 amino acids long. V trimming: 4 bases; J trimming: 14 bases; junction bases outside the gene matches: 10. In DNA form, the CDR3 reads TGTGCCTGGAAAGCCGGGACAGCGGTTACCTTC. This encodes CAWKAGTAVTF. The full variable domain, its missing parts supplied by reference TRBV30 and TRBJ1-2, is SQTIHQWPATLVQPVGSPLSLECTVEGTSNPNLYWYRQAAGRGLQLLFYSVGIGQISSEVPQNLSASRPQDRQFILSSKKLLLSDSGFYLCAWKAGTAVTFGSGTRLTVV.

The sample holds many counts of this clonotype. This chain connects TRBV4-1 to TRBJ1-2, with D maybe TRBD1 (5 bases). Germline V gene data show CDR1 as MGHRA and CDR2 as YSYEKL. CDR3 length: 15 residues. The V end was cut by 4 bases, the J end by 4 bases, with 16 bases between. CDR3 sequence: CASSRPAQGAYGYTF. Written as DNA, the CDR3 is TGCGCCAGCAGCCGGCCAGCTCAGGGTGCCTATGGCTACACCTTC.

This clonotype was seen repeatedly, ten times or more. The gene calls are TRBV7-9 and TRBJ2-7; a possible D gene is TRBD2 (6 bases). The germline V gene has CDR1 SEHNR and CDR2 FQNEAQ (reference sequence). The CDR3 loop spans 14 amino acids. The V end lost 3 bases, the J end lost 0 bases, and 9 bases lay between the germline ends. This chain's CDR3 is CASSFAGSSYEQYF. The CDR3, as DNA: TGTGCCAGCAGCTTCGCGGGAAGCTCCTACGAGCAGTACTTC. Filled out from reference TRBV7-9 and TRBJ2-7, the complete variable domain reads DTGVSQNPRHKITKRGQNVTFRCDPISEHNRLYWYRQTLGQGPEFLTYFQNEAQLEKSRLLSDRFSAERPKGSFSTLEIQRTEQGDSAMYLCASSFAGSSYEQYFGPGTRLTVT.